The 15 T cell receptor beta chains below all came from one sample that was sequenced in a study of response to subunit inactivated influenza vaccine (dated by TCRdb to 2017 to 2018). The library was made by RT-PCR. The run used an Illumina HiSeq 2500. TCRdb trimmed public reads at Q25 via fastp, called clones via MiXCR and kept in-frame beta chains. When rows share a CDR3 protein, they turn into one entry using the most common DNA and genes. In this sample the table shows 600,000 to 850,000 distinct CDR3 sequences, around 15% of which occur a single time. The ten biggest clones cover approximately 7.6% of the sample. The material sequenced was PBMCs from blood, taken roughly 15 days before vaccination. The receptors were sampled from a man in his forties or fifties who received an inactivated influenza vaccine. Donor details come from another sample of the same person, matched by shared clones.

The chain recombines TRBV7-6 with TRBJ2-3, with TRBD1 matching 9 bases. The V gene end was trimmed by 5 bases and the J gene end by 2 bases; junction bases not matched to a gene: 11. This CDR3 region has 17 residues. Germline V gives CDR1 SGHVS, CDR2 FNYEAQ. The CDR3 bases are TGTGCCAGCAGCCCGCGGGACAGGGCCGTCACCACAGATACGCAGTATTTT. Its translation is CASSPRDRAVTTDTQYF.

The chain combines TRBV11-2 with TRBJ1-1; possible D gene TRBD1, 5 bases. Per germline, CDR1 SGHAT and CDR2 FQNNGV. CDR3 length: 16 amino acids. V was cut by 0 bases and J by 4 bases, with 15 bases left in between. CDR3: CASSLEAGSWSTEAFF. CDR3 nucleotides: TGTGCCAGCAGCTTAGAGGCAGGGAGTTGGTCCACTGAAGCTTTCTTT.

This clonotype was picked up a small number of times. This chain joins TRBV4-2 and TRBJ1-2, with 7 bases matching TRBD1. The CDR3 length is 15 residues. Unmatched junction bases numbered 8, after V lost 3 bases and J lost 4 bases. Germline CDR1 is LGHNA and CDR2 is YNFKEQ. CDR3 sequence reads: CASSHDRVGTYGYTF. For the CDR3, the DNA is TGTGCCAGCAGCCACGACAGGGTCGGGACCTATGGCTACACCTTC.

V is TRBV20-1 and J is TRBJ2-5; TRBD2 might be the D (5 bases). The germline V gene has CDR1 DFQATT and CDR2 SNEGSKA (reference sequence). The ends were cut back, 3 bases at V and 5 bases at J, with 13 bases in the middle. The CDR3 contains 13 residues. For the CDR3, the DNA is TGCAGTGCTAGCTTGGCGGGTGGGGAGACCCAGTACTTC. Protein: CSASLAGGETQYF.

This clonotype was observed a few times. The chain's CDR3 is CASSSATGFFDEQFF. The DNA of the CDR3 is TGTGCCAGCAGTTCTGCTACAGGGTTTTTTGATGAGCAGTTCTTC. The rearrangement uses TRBV7-2 and TRBJ2-1, with D perhaps matching TRBD1 (6 bases). The V and J ends lost 6 bases and 8 bases respectively, with 20 bases between them. CDR1 is SGHTA and CDR2 is FQGNSA in the germline V gene. This CDR3 comprises 15 residues. The full variable domain, rest sourced from reference TRBV7-2 and TRBJ2-1, is GAGVSQSPSNKVTEKGKDVELRCDPISGHTALYWYRQSLGQGLEFLIYFQGNSAPDKSGLPSDRFSAERTGGSVSTLTIQRTQQEDSAVYLCASSSATGFFDEQFFGPGTRLTVL.

The sample holds many counts of this clonotype. V usage is TRBV29-1 and J usage is TRBJ2-7; D is unresolved. Trimming removed 4 bases from V and 2 bases from J, with 9 bases in between. Germline CDR1 and CDR2: SQVTM and ANQGSEA. The CDR3 loop spans 12 amino acids. The CDR3 spells CSVVVTAYEQYF. The CDR3 DNA follows: TGCAGCGTTGTAGTTACAGCCTACGAGCAGTACTTC.

In this sample, this clonotype turned up many times. The V and J genes are TRBV27 and TRBJ2-1; maybe TRBD2 (5 bases). CDR3 length: 16 amino acids. V lost 4 bases and J lost 3, with 16 bases in between. CDR1 is MNHEY and CDR2 is SMNVEV in the germline V gene (reference sequence). The CDR3 reads CASSWGERLHYNEQFF. In DNA form, the CDR3 reads TGTGCCAGCAGTTGGGGAGAGCGGCTCCACTACAATGAGCAGTTCTTC.

The chain uses TRBV6-1 and TRBJ2-5, with a possible D match to TRBD2 (7 bases). CDR1 and CDR2 from the germline V gene are MNHNS and SASEGT. This CDR3 is built from 15 residues. V lost 6 bases and J 1 base, leaving 15 bases between the germline ends. The CDR3 region has the DNA TGTGCCAGCAGCCCAACGGGGGGCGCCCAAGAGACCCAGTACTTC. Protein: CASSPTGGAQETQYF.

This clonotype occurred a few times. The chain combines TRBV29-1 with TRBJ2-2; D is unresolved. This CDR3 is 13 amino acids long. With 3 bases removed from V and 1 base from J, the gap between germline ends came to 6 bases. The germline V gene has CDR1 SQVTM and CDR2 ANQGSEA. CDR3 protein: CSVEKENTGELFF. The CDR3 region has the DNA TGCAGCGTTGAGAAGGAGAACACCGGGGAGCTGTTTTTT.

This clonotype showed up just a few times. CDR3 sequence reads: CASSLSGGRNEQFF. The DNA of the CDR3 is TGTGCCAGCAGTTTAAGCGGGGGGCGGAATGAGCAGTTCTTC. The chain links TRBV12-3 or TRBV12-4 to TRBJ2-1; 9 bases agree with TRBD2. The CDR3 covers 14 residues. The V gene end was trimmed by 2 bases and the J gene end by 7 bases; junction bases not matched to a gene: 3.

The V call is TRBV5-1, the J call TRBJ2-1; a possible D gene is TRBD1 (5 bases). Germline V CDR1 and CDR2: SGHRS, YFSETQ. The CDR3 consists of 15 residues. Trimming removed 3 bases from V and 10 bases from J, with 20 bases in between. CDR3 in amino acids: CASSSVISHTGEQFF. As DNA, the CDR3 is TGCGCCAGCAGCTCCGTCATAAGCCACACAGGAGAGCAGTTCTTC.

This clonotype was picked up many times. V usage is TRBV28 and J usage is TRBJ2-2, with a possible D match to TRBD1 (7 bases). CDR1 MDHEN and CDR2 SYDVKM come from the germline V gene. CDR3 length equals 13 residues. V dropped 11 bases and J dropped 2 bases, with 12 bases sitting between them. The CDR3 reads CAGGTANTGELFF. CDR3 bases: TGTGCCGGAGGGACAGCAAACACCGGGGAGCTGTTTTTT.

This clonotype appeared a few times. The rearrangement uses TRBV20-1 and TRBJ1-5, with TRBD1 as a possible D gene (5 bases). Trimming left V 4 bases short and J 2 bases short, with 9 bases between. The V gene's germline CDR1 is DFQATT and CDR2 SNEGSKA (reference sequence). This CDR3 is 13 amino acids long. The CDR3, as DNA: TGCAGTGCTACCGACAGTGGCAATCAGCCCCAGCATTTT. It yields the protein CSATDSGNQPQHF.

This clonotype was counted only a few times. J is TRBJ2-7 and V is TRBV5-1, with 8 bases aligning to TRBD2. Per the germline V gene, CDR1 is SGHRS and CDR2 is YFSETQ. The V gene end was trimmed by 2 bases and the J gene end by 0 bases; junction bases not matched to a gene: 1. This CDR3 has 14 residues. The CDR3 reads CASSFLAGSYEQYF. The CDR3 DNA follows: TGCGCCAGCAGCTTTCTAGCGGGCTCCTACGAGCAGTACTTC.

This clonotype was seen only a few times. This rearrangement joins TRBV7-6 to TRBJ2-7, with D perhaps TRBD2 (5 bases). Germline V gene lookup returns CDR1 SGHVS and CDR2 FNYEAQ. Trimming shortened V by 1 base and J by 2 bases, and 15 bases separated the two germline ends. The CDR3 is made up of 16 amino acids. CDR3 in amino acids: CASSLEDLDSPYEQYF. For the CDR3, the DNA is TGTGCCAGCAGCTTAGAAGATTTGGACTCCCCCTACGAGCAGTACTTC.